These 26 T cell receptor beta chains were all obtained from the same sample, sequenced in a study of identical twins. TCRdb redid the calling of the 5' RACE reads with MiXCR, one entry per CDR3 protein. In the table there are 500,000 or so distinct CDR3 sequences, more than 13% of which are singletons. These sequences were also reported in another study, on yellow fever vaccine responses in identical twins.

Material for sequencing was CD4+ T cells sorted from blood. Receptor source: a woman younger than 35 in good health.

About this clonotype: One end of the junction fails to match germline, which may point to a read error. This chain's CDR3 is CGVGQLYEQYF. The CDR3, as DNA: TGCGGCGTTGGACAGCTATACGAGCAGTACTTC. The gene calls are TRBV29-1 and TRBJ2-7; perhaps TRBD1 as D (6 bases). CDR1 is SQVTM and CDR2 is ANQGSEA in the germline V gene. This CDR3 contains 11 residues.

This clonotype was seen once. This rearrangement joins TRBV5-1 to TRBJ2-5; TRBD1 matches at 7 bases. The CDR3 has 14 amino acids. The junction had 3 bases not matched to a gene; V was cut back by 2 bases and J by 2 bases. The germline CDR1 and CDR2 sequences are SGHRS and YFSETQ. In nucleotides, the CDR3 is TGCGCCAGCAGCTTACAGGGGAAACAAGAGACCCAGTACTTC. Residues: CASSLQGKQETQYF.

The rearrangement uses TRBV9 and TRBJ1-2; no clear D gene. CDR3 length: 15 residues. V lost 0 bases and J 1 base, leaving 10 bases between the germline ends. Germline V gene data show CDR1 as SGDLS and CDR2 as YYNGEE. The CDR3 coding sequence is TGTGCCAGCAGCGTAGAAGACGGTTTTAACTATGGCTACACCTTC. This encodes CASSVEDGFNYGYTF.

The V gene is TRBV10-1, the J gene TRBJ2-7; D perhaps matches TRBD2 (5 bases). The germline gives CDR1 WNHNN, CDR2 SYGVQD (reference sequence). V was pared by 7 bases and J by 4 bases, with 17 bases between. This CDR3 spans 14 amino acids. CDR3 residues: CASTVTLPGYEQYF. The CDR3 nucleotides read TGCGCCAGCACTGTGACCCTACCGGGGTACGAGCAGTACTTC.

This clonotype has at least ten counts. The chain uses TRBV24-1 and TRBJ2-5; weak D call: TRBD2 (6 bases). Deletions cut 10 bases from V and 3 bases from J, with 11 bases between. Germline CDR1 is KGHDR and CDR2 is SFDVKD. The CDR3 length is 12 residues. The CDR3 coding sequence is TGTGCCACGGGAGGTAACAAAGAGACCCAGTACTTC. Protein product: CATGGNKETQYF.

This clonotype was counted many times. The chain recombines TRBV29-1 with TRBJ2-1; 11 positions match TRBD2. The CDR3 spans 17 residues. CDR1 and CDR2 from the germline V gene are SQVTM and ANQGSEA. After removal of 6 bases from V and 0 bases from J, the junction contained 10 bases not matched to a gene. This chain's CDR3 is CSVKEPSGRSSYNEQFF. The CDR3 DNA reads TGCAGCGTGAAAGAACCTAGCGGGAGGAGCTCCTACAATGAGCAGTTCTTC.

CDR3: CASSQVAGNGEQFF. CDR3 nucleotide sequence: TGTGCCAGCAGCCAGGTAGCGGGGAACGGTGAGCAGTTCTTC. The chain links TRBV4-2 to TRBJ2-1; 8 bases are shared with TRBD2. The V and J ends lost 3 bases and 9 bases, in that order; junction bases with no gene match: 7. CDR1 and CDR2 (germline): LGHNA, YNFKEQ. This CDR3 region has 14 residues.

This clonotype was counted only a few times. In DNA, the CDR3 is TGTGCCAGCAGCCGGACAGGATCTAACACTGAAGCTTTCTTT. Translation: CASSRTGSNTEAFF. V usage is TRBV27 and J usage is TRBJ1-1; 7 nucleotides agree with TRBD1. V lost 6 bases, J lost 2 bases, and 6 bases stayed unmatched. The CDR3 runs 14 residues. Germline V lookup: CDR1 MNHEY, CDR2 SMNVEV (reference sequence).

This chain connects TRBV28 to TRBJ2-1, with TRBD1 as a possible D gene (6 bases). This CDR3 has 18 amino acids. Germline values: CDR1 MDHEN, CDR2 SYDVKM. V lost 5 bases and J 0 bases, leaving 20 bases between the germline ends. The CDR3 sequence is CASSAPTGGLNSYNEQFF. The CDR3 DNA reads TGTGCCAGCAGTGCTCCGACAGGAGGTCTAAACTCCTACAATGAGCAGTTCTTC.

The V call is TRBV29-1, the J call TRBJ2-1, with 10 bases aligning to TRBD2. The V and J ends lost 4 bases and 7 bases, in that order; junction bases with no gene match: 10. The germline gives CDR1 SQVTM, CDR2 ANQGSEA. This CDR3 is 15 amino acids long. CDR3 nucleotides: TGCAGCGTTGGAGCGGGAGGGCCTCCAGTGAATGAGCAGTTCTTC. This codes for CSVGAGGPPVNEQFF.

This clonotype was detected ten times or more. V and J are TRBV7-9 and TRBJ2-1, with TRBD2 matching 15 bases. Germline V gene lookup returns CDR1 SEHNR and CDR2 FQNEAQ (reference sequence). The V gene end was trimmed by 6 bases and the J gene end by 4 bases; junction bases not matched to a gene: 4. This CDR3 spans 16 amino acids. The CDR3 protein is CASRSGLAGGYNEQFF. The CDR3, as DNA: TGTGCCAGCAGGTCTGGACTAGCGGGAGGGTACAATGAGCAGTTCTTC. The full variable domain, its missing parts supplied by reference TRBV7-9 and TRBJ2-1, is DTGVSQNPRHKITKRGQNVTFRCDPISEHNRLYWYRQTLGQGPEFLTYFQNEAQLEKSRLLSDRFSAERPKGSFSTLEIQRTEQGDSAMYLCASRSGLAGGYNEQFFGPGTRLTVL.

This rearrangement joins TRBV7-6 to TRBJ2-7; D is ambiguous. Germline values: CDR1 SGHVS, CDR2 FNYEAQ. CDR3 length equals 14 residues. Trimming stripped 8 bases from V and 1 base from J, with 15 bases between. In DNA form, the CDR3 reads TGTGCCAGCCAGAGAAGGCCGGAATCCTACGAGCAGTACTTC. Encoded protein: CASQRRPESYEQYF.

The chain recombines TRBV6-1 with TRBJ1-5; D might be TRBD1 (6 bases). Germline CDR1 and CDR2: MNHNS and SASEGT. V gave up 7 bases and J gave up 0 bases, with 13 bases separating them. The CDR3 is made up of 15 amino acids. The CDR3 DNA reads as TGTGCCAGCACCCAGGGGAGTTATAGCAATCAGCCCCAGCATTTT. Residues: CASTQGSYSNQPQHF.

The V call is TRBV29-1, the J call TRBJ1-1; no reliable D call. V was clipped by 3 bases and J by 9 bases, with 8 bases between them. The CDR3 is made up of 10 amino acids. Germline values: CDR1 SQVTM, CDR2 ANQGSEA. The CDR3 DNA sequence: TGCAGCGTTGATGTGGGTAAAGCTTTCTTT. This codes for CSVDVGKAFF.

Comments on this clonotype: The junction differs from germline at one of its ends, possibly a read error. V usage is TRBV3-1 and J usage is TRBJ1-6; the D gene is possibly TRBD1 (6 bases). Per the germline V gene, CDR1 is LGHDT and CDR2 is YNNKEL (reference sequence). CDR3 length equals 15 residues. CDR3 sequence (DNA): TGTGCCAGCACCCAAGAACAGGGAAGTCTATCACCCCTCCACTTT. Its protein is CASTQEQGSLSPLHF.

This clonotype showed up many times. V usage is TRBV12-3 or TRBV12-4 and J usage is TRBJ2-3; 11 bases agree with TRBD2. CDR3 length: 16 amino acids. V dropped 4 bases and J dropped 4; count of bases not matched to a gene: 7. CDR3 sequence: CASSSASGGRADTQYF. The CDR3 region has the DNA TGTGCCAGCAGTTCGGCTAGCGGGGGGAGGGCAGATACGCAGTATTTT.

This chain's CDR3 is CASSADTLNTEAFF. For the CDR3, the DNA is TGTGCCAGCAGCGCGGACACTTTGAACACTGAAGCTTTCTTT. This chain links TRBV7-9 with TRBJ1-1; TRBD1 is a possible D gene (5 bases). There are 14 residues in the CDR3. V shed 5 bases and J shed 0 bases, with 10 bases lying between them. Germline CDR1 and CDR2: SEHNR and FQNEAQ (reference sequence).

This clonotype has ten or more counts. The chain couples TRBV2 to TRBJ2-7; TRBD1 aligns across 8 bases. The germline CDR1 and CDR2 sequences are SNHLY and FYNNEI. The CDR3 extends over 14 amino acids. V trimming: 6 bases; J trimming: 3 bases; junction bases outside the gene matches: 7. The CDR3 reads CASSSTGVGYEQYF. The CDR3 DNA follows: TGTGCCAGCAGCTCGACAGGGGTCGGCTACGAGCAGTACTTC.

There are a few counts of this clonotype. V usage is TRBV7-3 and J usage is TRBJ1-1; TRBD1 matches 7 bases. The CDR3 consists of 13 residues. Trimming cost V 5 bases and J 6 bases; bases outside gene matches: 6. Per the germline V gene, CDR1 is SGHTA and CDR2 is FQGTGA. The CDR3 here is CASSKTGVPEAFF. CDR3 nucleotides: TGTGCCAGCAGCAAAACAGGGGTACCTGAAGCTTTCTTT.

The chain is built from TRBV20-1 and TRBJ2-1; 9 positions match TRBD1. CDR1 and CDR2 (germline): DFQATT, SNEGSKA (reference sequence). The CDR3 length is 12 residues. J lost 9 bases, V lost 8 bases, and 8 bases had no gene match. The CDR3 loop reads CSTETGGSEQFF. The CDR3 nucleotides are TGCAGTACCGAAACAGGGGGCAGTGAGCAGTTCTTC.

The chain uses TRBV29-1 and TRBJ2-3; 7 bases align to TRBD1. Trimming at V came to 7 bases and at J to 4 bases, leaving 11 bases not matched to a gene. This CDR3 has 14 residues. Germline loops: CDR1 SQVTM, CDR2 ANQGSEA. This chain's CDR3 is CSAIGTVPPDTQYF. The DNA for the CDR3 is TGCAGCGCAATAGGGACAGTCCCCCCAGATACGCAGTATTTT.

This clonotype showed up just a few times. The V and J genes are TRBV20-1 and TRBJ2-7; D gene uncertain. CDR3 size: 13 residues. The germline V gene encodes CDR1 DFQATT and CDR2 SNEGSKA (reference sequence). V lost 3 bases and J 1 base, leaving 10 bases between the germline ends. This CDR3 reads CSARVAGSYEQYF. DNA for the CDR3: TGCAGTGCTAGGGTAGCCGGATCCTACGAGCAGTACTTC.

This clonotype was seen repeatedly, ten times or more. The chain recombines TRBV4-1 with TRBJ2-7; D ambiguous. The CDR3 runs 16 residues. Trimming took off 0 bases at V and 2 bases at J, with 14 bases between the two ends. Germline-derived CDR1 and CDR2 are MGHRA and YSYEKL. The CDR3 protein is CASSQEITDLAYEQYF. In nucleotides, the CDR3 is TGCGCCAGCAGCCAAGAGATTACCGACCTGGCCTACGAGCAGTACTTC.

There are many counts of this clonotype. In DNA, the CDR3 is TGTGCCAGCAGTCTCGGCCGGGATACGCAGTATTTT. Amino acid sequence: CASSLGRDTQYF. V is TRBV12-3 or TRBV12-4 and J is TRBJ2-3; no reliable D call. CDR3 length equals 12 residues. V lost 5 bases, J lost 6 bases, and 9 bases lay in between.

Ten or more counts support this clonotype. The chain has TRBV5-6 and TRBJ2-7; 10 bases are a match to TRBD1. The CDR3 runs to 17 residues. J lost 1 base, V lost 5 bases, and 12 bases had no gene match. The germline V gene has CDR1 SGHDT and CDR2 YYEEEE. For the CDR3, the DNA is TGTGCCAGCAGGTGCATTCCGGGACAGGGGTCTTCCTACGAGCAGTACTTC. Amino acids: CASRCIPGQGSSYEQYF. Full variable domain (remainder filled in from reference TRBV5-6 and TRBJ2-7): DAGVTQSPTHLIKTRGQQVTLRCSPKSGHDTVSWYQQALGQGPQFIFQYYEEEERQRGNFPDRFSGHQFPNYSSELNVNALLLGDSALYLCASRCIPGQGSSYEQYFGPGTRLTVT.

This clonotype was seen ten or more times. The rearrangement links TRBV29-1 to TRBJ2-3, with D perhaps TRBD1 or TRBD2 (7 bases each). Germline-derived CDR1 and CDR2 are SQVTM and ANQGSEA. This CDR3 has 15 amino acids. The V and J ends lost 7 bases and 5 bases respectively, with 22 bases between them. The CDR3 loop reads CSARGGRESLDTQYF. For the CDR3, the DNA is TGCAGCGCCAGGGGGGGGCGGGAGTCGTTAGATACGCAGTATTTT.